This record concerns one T cell receptor beta chain sequence. What this receptor recognizes is not known. No per-base quality is available; no much larger clone lies one base away. This specimen comes from a study of blood T cell repertoires in COVID-19 (dated by TCRdb to about 2020). In terms of the full investigation: Samples from collaborators originated in the United States, Italy and Spain and spanned both the acute and convalescent phases of COVID-19. The material from the prospective study consisted of cDNA or gDNA derived from T cells, B-cell-depleted T cells, or PBMCs. Deeply sampled blood TCRbeta repertoires from subjects exposed to, actively infected with, or recovered from COVID-19 were included in the dataset. The repertoires were released in a freely available public database meant as a resource for research on the immune response to SARS-CoV-2. The samples were drawn from two sources: the first 160 participants of the ongoing ImmuneRACE study, and fewer than 1,500 subjects contributed by 6 global collaborators. A de-identified subject ID, COVID-19 status, age in years and sex were almost always included in the sample metadata. Where available, HLA class I and class II types were obtained from metadata supplied by the sample provider rather than from assay-based typing. General findings and caveats noted by the study authors: The quantity of clinical and demographic metadata differed by source and by participant and was supplied without curation.

The trim is 3 bases for V and 4 bases for J, with a gap of 18 bases between the germline ends. The CDR3 has 16 amino acids, counting the end cysteine and phenylalanine. The retained sequence is limited to the CDR3, 48 bases, with the frame set at the first base. According to the germline V gene, CDR1 reads KGHSH and CDR2 reads LQKENI. At one collaborating source in Seattle, patients were enrolled during active infection and were followed longitudinally through the course of disease. Collaborating institutions collected whole blood in K2EDTA tubes following their own protocols. For TCRbeta analysis, collaborator samples were shipped as frozen whole blood, as isolated PBMCs, or as DNA extracted from either sample type. TCRbeta CDR3 regions were amplified from genomic DNA by means of the immunoSEQ Assay, a bias-controlled multiplex PCR. Per the source publication's procedure: Within the assay, amplification of reference gene primers was used to estimate how many nucleated cells each sample contained. To quantify the absolute abundance of each unique TCRbeta CDR3 rearrangement, sequence reads were collapsed and filtered. For each sample, productive Simpson clonality was calculated by taking the square root of Simpson's diversity index across productive rearrangements. Not all clones reach the TCRdb copy of this immuneACCESS table, which keeps in-frame sequences only. Checked studies attribute under half of the gap to unresolved V genes and leave the rest unexplained. From that table come the V and J calls and clone size; the DNA was used to work out D and trimming. The sample table records approximately 170,000 clones; about 90% of these occur just once. The top ten clonotypes cover about 10% of the sample.

The sequence derives from a woman in her sixties or seventies with COVID-19, enrolled during active disease. Sequencing was performed on peripheral blood. The chain was built from TRBV18 and TRBJ1-1; the D gene is perhaps TRBD1, on 5 matching bases. The CDR3 here reads CASSPLKGRGITEAFF. The DNA reads TGTGCCAGCTCACCTCTGAAGGGACGGGGGATCACTGAAGCTTTCTTT.